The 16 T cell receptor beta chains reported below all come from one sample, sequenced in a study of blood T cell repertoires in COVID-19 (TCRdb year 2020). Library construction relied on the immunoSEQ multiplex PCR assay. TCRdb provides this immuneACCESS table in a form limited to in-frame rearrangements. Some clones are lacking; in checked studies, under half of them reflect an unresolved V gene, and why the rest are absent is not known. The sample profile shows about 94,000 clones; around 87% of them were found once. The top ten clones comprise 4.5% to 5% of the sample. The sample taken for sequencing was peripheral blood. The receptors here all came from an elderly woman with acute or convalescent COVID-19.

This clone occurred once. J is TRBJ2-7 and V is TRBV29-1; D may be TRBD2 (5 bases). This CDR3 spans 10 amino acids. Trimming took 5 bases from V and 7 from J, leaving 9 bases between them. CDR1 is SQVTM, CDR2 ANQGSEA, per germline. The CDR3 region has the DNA TGCAGCGTTCTAGTAGCGGAGCAGTACTTC. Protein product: CSVLVAEQYF.

DNA of the CDR3: TGTGCCAGCAGCCAAGACGGGGTCGGGGGTCGGACTGAAGCTTTCTTT. Encoded protein: CASSQDGVGGRTEAFF. The chain joins TRBV4-2 to TRBJ1-1; tentative D call: TRBD1 (5 bases). This CDR3 contains 16 residues. Germline V CDR1 and CDR2: LGHNA, YNFKEQ. V lost 0 bases to trimming and J lost 5 bases, with 16 bases between them.

Here the CDR3 DNA reads TGTGCCAGCTCCCAGGGCAGGGGAGAGACCCAGTACTTC. Translated: CASSQGRGETQYF. J is TRBJ2-5 and V is TRBV7-3; D perhaps matches TRBD1 (6 bases). V was trimmed by 8 bases and J by 4 bases, leaving 14 bases between them. The germline V gene has CDR1 SGHTA and CDR2 FQGTGA. The CDR3 is 13 residues long.

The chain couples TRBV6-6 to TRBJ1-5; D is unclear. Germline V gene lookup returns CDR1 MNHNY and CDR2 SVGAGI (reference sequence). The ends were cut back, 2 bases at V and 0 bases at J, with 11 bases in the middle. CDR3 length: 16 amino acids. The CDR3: CASSYLARNSNQPQHF. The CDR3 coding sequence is TGTGCCAGCAGTTACCTTGCCAGGAATAGCAATCAGCCCCAGCATTTT.

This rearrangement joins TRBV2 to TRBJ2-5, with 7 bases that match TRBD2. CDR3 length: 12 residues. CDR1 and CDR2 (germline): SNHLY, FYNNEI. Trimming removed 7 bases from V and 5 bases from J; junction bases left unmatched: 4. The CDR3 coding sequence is TGTGCCAGCACCGGGGGGAGTGAGACCCAGTACTTC. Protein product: CASTGGSETQYF.

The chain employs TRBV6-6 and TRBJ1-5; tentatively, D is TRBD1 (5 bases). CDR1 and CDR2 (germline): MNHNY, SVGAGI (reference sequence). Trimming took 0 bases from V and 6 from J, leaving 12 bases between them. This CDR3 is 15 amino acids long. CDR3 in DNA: TGTGCCAGCAGTTACTCGGGGGGGGTGGGTCAGCCCCAGCATTTT. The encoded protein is CASSYSGGVGQPQHF.

The chain's CDR3 is CANRTASPYNEQFF. DNA of the CDR3: TGCGCCAACCGGACTGCAAGCCCCTACAATGAGCAGTTCTTC. The chain employs TRBV4-1 and TRBJ2-1; perhaps TRBD2 as D (5 bases). V lost 10 bases and J 2 bases, leaving 15 bases between the germline ends. Germline values: CDR1 MGHRA, CDR2 YSYEKL. The CDR3 is 14 residues long.

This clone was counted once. In DNA form, the CDR3 reads TGTGCCACCAGTGGAGGCTTGGGGACAGTGAACACCGGGGAGCTGTTTTTT. This encodes CATSGGLGTVNTGELFF. The genes are TRBV24-1 and TRBJ2-2; 7 positions agree with TRBD1. The CDR3 is 17 amino acids. The V gene's germline CDR1 is KGHDR and CDR2 SFDVKD. With V trimmed by 5 bases and J by 1 base, 9 bases remained unmatched.

In nucleotides, the CDR3 is TGCAGCGTCTCCCCCCTGGGCGGGAGTTCGAAAAACATTCAGTACTTC. It specifies CSVSPLGGSSKNIQYF. V is TRBV29-1 and J is TRBJ2-4; 7 positions match TRBD2. The V segment lost 6 bases and the J segment 4 bases; nucleotides outside the gene matches: 15. The CDR3 length is 16 residues. CDR1 is SQVTM and CDR2 is ANQGSEA in the germline V gene.

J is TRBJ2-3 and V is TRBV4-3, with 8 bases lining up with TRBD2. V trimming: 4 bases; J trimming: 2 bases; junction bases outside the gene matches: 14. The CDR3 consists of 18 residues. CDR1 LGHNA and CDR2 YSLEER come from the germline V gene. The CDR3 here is CASSRRGRAGDLTDTQYF. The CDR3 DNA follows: TGCGCCAGCAGCCGAAGAGGTAGAGCGGGGGATCTCACAGATACGCAGTATTTT.

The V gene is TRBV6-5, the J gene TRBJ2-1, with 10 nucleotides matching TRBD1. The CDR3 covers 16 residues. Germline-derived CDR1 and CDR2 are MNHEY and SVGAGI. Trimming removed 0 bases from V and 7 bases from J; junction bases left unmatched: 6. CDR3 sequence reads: CASSYSFGQGENEQFF. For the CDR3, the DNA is TGTGCCAGCAGTTACTCCTTCGGACAGGGGGAAAATGAGCAGTTCTTC.

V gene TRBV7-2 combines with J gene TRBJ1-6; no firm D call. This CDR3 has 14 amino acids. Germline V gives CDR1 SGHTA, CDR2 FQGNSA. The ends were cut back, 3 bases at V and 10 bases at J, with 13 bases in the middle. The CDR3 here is CASSLRVSGSPLHF. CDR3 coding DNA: TGTGCCAGCAGCTTGAGGGTGTCGGGATCACCCCTCCACTTT.

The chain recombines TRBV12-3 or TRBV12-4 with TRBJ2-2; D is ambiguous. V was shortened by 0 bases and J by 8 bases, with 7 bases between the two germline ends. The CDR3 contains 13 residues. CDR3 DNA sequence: TGTGCCAGCAGTTTAGCGCTCGGTGGGGAGCTGTTTTTT. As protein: CASSLALGGELFF.

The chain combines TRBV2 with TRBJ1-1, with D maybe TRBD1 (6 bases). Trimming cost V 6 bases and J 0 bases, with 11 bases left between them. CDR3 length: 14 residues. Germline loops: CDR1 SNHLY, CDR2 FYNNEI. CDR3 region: CASRLGQMNTEAFF. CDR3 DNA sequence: TGTGCCAGCAGGCTGGGACAAATGAACACTGAAGCTTTCTTT.

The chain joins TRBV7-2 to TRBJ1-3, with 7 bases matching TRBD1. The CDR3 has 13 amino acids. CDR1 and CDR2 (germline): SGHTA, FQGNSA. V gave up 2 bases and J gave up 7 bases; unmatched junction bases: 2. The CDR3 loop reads CASSLNRGNTIYF. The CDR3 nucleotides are TGTGCCAGCAGCTTAAACAGGGGTAACACCATATATTTT.

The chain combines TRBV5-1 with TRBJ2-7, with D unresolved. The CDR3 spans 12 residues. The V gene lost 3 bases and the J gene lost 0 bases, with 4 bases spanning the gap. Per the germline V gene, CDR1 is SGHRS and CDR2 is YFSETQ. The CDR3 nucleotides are TGCGCCAGCAGCTCCAGCTCCTACGAGCAGTACTTC. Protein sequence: CASSSSSYEQYF.